Included here is one TCR beta chain sequence, with context. Per the authors' pipeline: Reference gene primer amplification gave estimated nucleated cell counts. Generated by immunoSEQ multiplex PCR, the TCRdb table keeps only in-frame clones and is missing some. Clone size and the V and J calls come from that table; the DNA yielded D and trimming. The sample has approximately 65,000 clones, 86% seen once. The ends were cut back, 3 bases at V and 11 bases at J, with 22 bases in the middle. There are 15 residues in the CDR3. CDR1 is ENHRY and CDR2 is SYGVKD in the germline V gene. The data originate from a study of blood T cell repertoires in COVID-19. Overall study context: Acute and convalescent COVID-19 specimens originated in the United States, Italy and Spain. T cells, B-cell-depleted T cells, or PBMCs provided the cDNA or gDNA that served as material.

Sequencing was done on a sample of peripheral blood. The TCR originated in a man between 45 and 60 years old with acute or convalescent COVID-19. This chain connects TRBV10-3 to TRBJ1-1; D is perhaps TRBD1 (6 bases). CDR3 amino acids: CAISEYTDRGRGAFF. CDR3 coding DNA: TGTGCCATCAGTGAATATACGGACCGGGGGCGGGGGGCTTTCTTT.